The rows below give T cell receptor beta chains drawn from one sample of a study of cytomegalovirus exposure and HLA in healthy donors. The table came from immunoSEQ multiplex PCR; TCRdb's copy has only in-frame clones and leaves some out. The table lists under 90,000 clones, about 79% of them singletons, with roughly 7.2% in the top ten. The sequenced sample was PBMCs. The source is a woman aged 40-49 years in good health and CMV-seronegative. The CDR3 runs from the conserved cysteine through the conserved F or W. Fields, in order: clone size, D gene, J gene, V gene, CDR3 protein, CDR3 DNA. A D gene is named only where the DNA matches it firmly. A clone size is listed for some rows: how often the clone was seen (once, few, many), or a class if it is expanded.

clone size: few; D gene: TRBD1; J gene: TRBJ1-1; V gene: TRBV6-1; CDR3 protein: CASRRTGVRSTEAFF; CDR3 DNA: TGTGCCAGCAGGCGGACAGGGGTACGATCCACTGAAGCTTTCTTT
clone size: few; D gene: NA; J gene: TRBJ1-1; V gene: TRBV6-6; CDR3 protein: CASSWVLRAEAFF; CDR3 DNA: TGTGCCAGCAGTTGGGTCCTCCGGGCTGAAGCTTTCTTT
clone size: NA; D gene: NA; J gene: TRBJ2-7; V gene: TRBV7-2; CDR3 protein: CASSLGGGEQYF; CDR3 DNA: TGTGCCAGCAGCTTAGGGGGCGGCGAGCAGTACTTC
clone size: NA; D gene: NA; J gene: TRBJ2-5; V gene: TRBV7-6; CDR3 protein: CASSLAMTSLETQYF; CDR3 DNA: TGTGCCAGCAGCTTAGCCATGACTAGTCTGGAGACCCAGTACTTC
clone size: NA; D gene: NA; J gene: TRBJ2-1; V gene: TRBV19; CDR3 protein: CASSIGGLEELEQFF; CDR3 DNA: TGTGCCAGTAGTATAGGAGGTTTGGAAGAACTTGAGCAGTTCTTC
clone size: NA; D gene: NA; J gene: TRBJ2-7; V gene: TRBV11-2; CDR3 protein: CASSLRLGSSYEQYF; CDR3 DNA: TGTGCCAGCAGCTTGAGGCTCGGGAGCTCCTACGAGCAGTACTTC
clone size: few; D gene: NA; J gene: TRBJ1-3; V gene: TRBV5-6; CDR3 protein: CASSMGGFGNTIYF; CDR3 DNA: TGTGCCAGCAGTATGGGAGGGTTCGGAAACACCATATATTTT
clone size: NA; D gene: TRBD1; J gene: TRBJ2-2; V gene: TRBV6-5; CDR3 protein: CASGTANTGELFF; CDR3 DNA: TGTGCCAGCGGGACAGCGAACACCGGGGAGCTGTTTTTT
clone size: NA; D gene: NA; J gene: TRBJ1-3; V gene: TRBV10-3; CDR3 protein: CAIKVAVDSGNTIYF; CDR3 DNA: TGTGCCATCAAGGTAGCCGTTGACTCTGGAAACACCATATATTTT
clone size: NA; D gene: NA; J gene: TRBJ2-1; V gene: TRBV27; CDR3 protein: CASSRGYYNEQFF; CDR3 DNA: TGTGCCAGCAGTCGAGGGTACTACAATGAGCAGTTCTTC
clone size: NA; D gene: NA; J gene: TRBJ2-3; V gene: TRBV27; CDR3 protein: CASMGQGARDTQYF; CDR3 DNA: TGTGCCAGCATGGGGCAGGGCGCAAGAGATACGCAGTATTTT
clone size: NA; D gene: NA; J gene: TRBJ2-7; V gene: TRBV5-4; CDR3 protein: CASSLDGVGSYEQYF; CDR3 DNA: TGTGCCAGCAGCTTGGATGGAGTGGGCTCCTACGAGCAGTACTTC
clone size: large; D gene: TRBD2; J gene: TRBJ2-3; V gene: TRBV4-2; CDR3 protein: CASSQTSGGGSDTQYF; CDR3 DNA: TGTGCCAGCAGCCAAACTAGCGGGGGGGGGTCAGATACGCAGTATTTT
clone size: NA; D gene: NA; J gene: TRBJ2-1; V gene: TRBV18; CDR3 protein: CASSPIARRNNEQFF; CDR3 DNA: TGTGCCAGCTCACCAATCGCTCGGAGAAACAATGAGCAGTTCTTC
clone size: NA; D gene: TRBD1; J gene: TRBJ1-1; V gene: TRBV7-9; CDR3 protein: CASSSLWTGMNTEAFF; CDR3 DNA: TGTGCCAGCAGCTCCCTATGGACAGGAATGAACACTGAAGCTTTCTTT
clone size: NA; D gene: NA; J gene: TRBJ2-1; V gene: TRBV7-3; CDR3 protein: CASSLNAGVNEQFF; CDR3 DNA: TGTGCCAGCAGCTTGAATGCAGGGGTCAATGAGCAGTTCTTC
clone size: NA; D gene: TRBD2; J gene: TRBJ2-3; V gene: TRBV27; CDR3 protein: CASMGLAGRTDTQYF; CDR3 DNA: TGTGCCAGCATGGGTCTAGCGGGCCGCACAGATACGCAGTATTTT
clone size: NA; D gene: TRBD2; J gene: TRBJ2-7; V gene: TRBV27; CDR3 protein: CASSLGGTVSSYEQYF; CDR3 DNA: TGTGCCAGCAGTTTGGGGGGGACGGTTAGCTCCTACGAGCAGTACTTC
clone size: few; D gene: TRBD1; J gene: TRBJ1-2; V gene: TRBV10-3; CDR3 protein: CAINFSPTGGQGYTF; CDR3 DNA: TGTGCCATCAATTTTTCCCCGACAGGGGGTCAAGGCTACACCTTC
clone size: NA; D gene: NA; J gene: TRBJ1-2; V gene: TRBV30; CDR3 protein: CACTVRLGYTF; CDR3 DNA: TGTGCCTGTACAGTCCGCCTCGGCTACACCTTC
clone size: NA; D gene: NA; J gene: TRBJ1-1; V gene: TRBV5-1; CDR3 protein: CASSLGPGTNTEAFF; CDR3 DNA: TGCGCCAGCAGCTTGGGACCGGGGACAAACACTGAAGCTTTCTTT
clone size: NA; D gene: NA; J gene: TRBJ2-3; V gene: TRBV7-9; CDR3 protein: CASSLGWGEEEDTQYF; CDR3 DNA: TGTGCCAGCAGCTTAGGGTGGGGGGAGGAGGAAGATACGCAGTATTTT
clone size: NA; D gene: TRBD2; J gene: TRBJ2-3; V gene: TRBV30; CDR3 protein: CAWSVMSSGGAITSTDTQYF; CDR3 DNA: TGTGCCTGGAGTGTAATGTCTAGCGGGGGGGCGATTACTAGCACAGATACGCAGTATTTT
clone size: NA; D gene: TRBD1; J gene: TRBJ2-7; V gene: TRBV9; CDR3 protein: CASSESGTDYEQYF; CDR3 DNA: TGTGCCAGCAGCGAGTCCGGGACAGACTACGAGCAGTACTTC
clone size: NA; D gene: TRBD1; J gene: TRBJ2-1; V gene: TRBV5-1; CDR3 protein: CASSSQPSGTVYNEQFF; CDR3 DNA: TGCGCCAGCAGCTCACAACCCTCCGGGACAGTTTACAATGAGCAGTTCTTC
clone size: NA; D gene: TRBD1; J gene: TRBJ2-7; V gene: TRBV5-1; CDR3 protein: CASSPRQGATYEQYF; CDR3 DNA: TGCGCCAGCAGCCCAAGACAGGGGGCGACGTACGAGCAGTACTTC
clone size: NA; D gene: TRBD1; J gene: TRBJ1-5; V gene: TRBV29-1; CDR3 protein: CSVLSGTGNQPQHF; CDR3 DNA: TGCAGCGTATTATCCGGGACAGGGAATCAGCCCCAGCATTTT
clone size: NA; D gene: TRBD2; J gene: TRBJ2-1; V gene: TRBV30; CDR3 protein: CAPNGGLVFGNEQFF; CDR3 DNA: TGTGCCCCCAACGGGGGACTAGTTTTCGGGAATGAGCAGTTCTTC
clone size: NA; D gene: NA; J gene: TRBJ2-5; V gene: TRBV5-1; CDR3 protein: CASRFLGTSQETQYF; CDR3 DNA: TGCGCCAGCAGGTTTTTAGGGACTTCCCAAGAGACCCAGTACTTC
clone size: few; D gene: NA; J gene: TRBJ1-4; V gene: TRBV6-5; CDR3 protein: CASSPTGAIEKLFF; CDR3 DNA: TGTGCCAGCAGTCCGACAGGAGCAATCGAAAAACTGTTTTTT
clone size: NA; D gene: TRBD1; J gene: TRBJ2-3; V gene: TRBV18; CDR3 protein: CASSPGTGGPDTQYF; CDR3 DNA: TGTGCCAGCTCACCGGGGACAGGGGGACCAGATACGCAGTATTTT
clone size: NA; D gene: NA; J gene: TRBJ2-3; V gene: TRBV20-1; CDR3 protein: CSARERDTQYF; CDR3 DNA: TGCAGTGCTAGAGAACGGGATACGCAGTATTTT
clone size: NA; D gene: NA; J gene: TRBJ2-5; V gene: TRBV20-1; CDR3 protein: CSDLQGETQYF; CDR3 DNA: TGCAGTGACTTACAGGGAGAGACCCAGTACTTC
clone size: NA; D gene: TRBD2; J gene: TRBJ2-7; V gene: TRBV2; CDR3 protein: CASSPLGLAGAHEQYF; CDR3 DNA: TGTGCCAGCAGTCCCCTCGGGCTAGCGGGGGCCCACGAGCAGTACTTC
clone size: once; D gene: NA; J gene: TRBJ2-1; V gene: TRBV7-8; CDR3 protein: CASSLVGTGAPYNEQFF; CDR3 DNA: TGTGCCAGCAGCTTAGTAGGTACAGGCGCTCCCTACAATGAGCAGTTCTTC
clone size: once; D gene: NA; J gene: TRBJ1-5; V gene: TRBV15; CDR3 protein: CATSSQDSRNQPQHF; CDR3 DNA: TGTGCCACCAGCAGTCAGGACAGCCGCAATCAGCCCCAGCATTTT
clone size: medium-sized; D gene: NA; J gene: TRBJ2-3; V gene: TRBV6-4; CDR3 protein: CASSEEAELTDTQYF; CDR3 DNA: TGTGCCAGCAGCGAAGAAGCGGAGCTAACAGATACGCAGTATTTT
clone size: NA; D gene: NA; J gene: TRBJ2-2; V gene: TRBV14; CDR3 protein: CASSHRGRAGELFF; CDR3 DNA: TGTGCCAGCAGCCACCGAGGTCGTGCCGGGGAGCTGTTTTTT
clone size: few; D gene: NA; J gene: TRBJ2-1; V gene: TRBV29-1; CDR3 protein: CSVETAGYLGNEQFF; CDR3 DNA: TGCAGCGTTGAAACGGCGGGTTACCTAGGGAATGAGCAGTTCTTC
clone size: NA; D gene: NA; J gene: TRBJ2-5; V gene: TRBV5-1; CDR3 protein: CASSLRGRDDVRDTQYF; CDR3 DNA: TGCGCCAGCAGCTTGAGGGGCAGGGATGACGTGAGAGACACCCAGTACTTC
clone size: NA; D gene: NA; J gene: TRBJ1-1; V gene: TRBV7-3; CDR3 protein: CASSFKNTEAFF; CDR3 DNA: TGTGCCAGCAGCTTCAAAAACACTGAAGCTTTCTTT